This TCR beta chain is from a study of Graves' ophthalmopathy and Graves' hyperthyroidism. As for the study in general: Researchers obtained peripheral blood at initial diagnosis, before any treatment had begun.

Exclusion covered patients with other autoimmune diseases or uncontrolled infections (as well as pregnancy or lactation). The PBMCs originated from more than 7.5 ml of fresh peripheral blood. The CDR3 contains 17 residues. Trimming took 3 bases from V and 1 from J, leaving 15 bases between them. Germline V lookup: CDR1 SEHNR, CDR2 FQNEAQ (reference sequence). This clonotype was seen only a few times. As the template, RNA transcripts were used to amplify TCR beta CDR3 regions. Investigators did first-round RT-PCR with HTBI primers, then second-round multiplex PCR. TCRdb reanalysed the multiplex PCR reads using MiXCR and keeps one entry per CDR3 protein. In the table there are 500,000 to 800,000 distinct CDR3 sequences, 35% to 50% of which are singletons.

The receptor's source is an adult man with Graves' ophthalmopathy. The chain employs TRBV7-9 and TRBJ2-2; TRBD2 might be the D (6 bases). The source material was peripheral blood. The chain's CDR3 is CASSFSPPSENTGELFF. The CDR3 nucleotides are TGTGCCAGCAGCTTCAGTCCCCCTAGCGAGAACACCGGGGAGCTGTTTTTT. The full variable domain, with the rest looked up from reference TRBV7-9 and TRBJ2-2, is DTGVSQNPRHKITKRGQNVTFRCDPISEHNRLYWYRQTLGQGPEFLTYFQNEAQLEKSRLLSDRFSAERPKGSFSTLEIQRTEQGDSAMYLCASSFSPPSENTGELFFGEGSRLTVL.